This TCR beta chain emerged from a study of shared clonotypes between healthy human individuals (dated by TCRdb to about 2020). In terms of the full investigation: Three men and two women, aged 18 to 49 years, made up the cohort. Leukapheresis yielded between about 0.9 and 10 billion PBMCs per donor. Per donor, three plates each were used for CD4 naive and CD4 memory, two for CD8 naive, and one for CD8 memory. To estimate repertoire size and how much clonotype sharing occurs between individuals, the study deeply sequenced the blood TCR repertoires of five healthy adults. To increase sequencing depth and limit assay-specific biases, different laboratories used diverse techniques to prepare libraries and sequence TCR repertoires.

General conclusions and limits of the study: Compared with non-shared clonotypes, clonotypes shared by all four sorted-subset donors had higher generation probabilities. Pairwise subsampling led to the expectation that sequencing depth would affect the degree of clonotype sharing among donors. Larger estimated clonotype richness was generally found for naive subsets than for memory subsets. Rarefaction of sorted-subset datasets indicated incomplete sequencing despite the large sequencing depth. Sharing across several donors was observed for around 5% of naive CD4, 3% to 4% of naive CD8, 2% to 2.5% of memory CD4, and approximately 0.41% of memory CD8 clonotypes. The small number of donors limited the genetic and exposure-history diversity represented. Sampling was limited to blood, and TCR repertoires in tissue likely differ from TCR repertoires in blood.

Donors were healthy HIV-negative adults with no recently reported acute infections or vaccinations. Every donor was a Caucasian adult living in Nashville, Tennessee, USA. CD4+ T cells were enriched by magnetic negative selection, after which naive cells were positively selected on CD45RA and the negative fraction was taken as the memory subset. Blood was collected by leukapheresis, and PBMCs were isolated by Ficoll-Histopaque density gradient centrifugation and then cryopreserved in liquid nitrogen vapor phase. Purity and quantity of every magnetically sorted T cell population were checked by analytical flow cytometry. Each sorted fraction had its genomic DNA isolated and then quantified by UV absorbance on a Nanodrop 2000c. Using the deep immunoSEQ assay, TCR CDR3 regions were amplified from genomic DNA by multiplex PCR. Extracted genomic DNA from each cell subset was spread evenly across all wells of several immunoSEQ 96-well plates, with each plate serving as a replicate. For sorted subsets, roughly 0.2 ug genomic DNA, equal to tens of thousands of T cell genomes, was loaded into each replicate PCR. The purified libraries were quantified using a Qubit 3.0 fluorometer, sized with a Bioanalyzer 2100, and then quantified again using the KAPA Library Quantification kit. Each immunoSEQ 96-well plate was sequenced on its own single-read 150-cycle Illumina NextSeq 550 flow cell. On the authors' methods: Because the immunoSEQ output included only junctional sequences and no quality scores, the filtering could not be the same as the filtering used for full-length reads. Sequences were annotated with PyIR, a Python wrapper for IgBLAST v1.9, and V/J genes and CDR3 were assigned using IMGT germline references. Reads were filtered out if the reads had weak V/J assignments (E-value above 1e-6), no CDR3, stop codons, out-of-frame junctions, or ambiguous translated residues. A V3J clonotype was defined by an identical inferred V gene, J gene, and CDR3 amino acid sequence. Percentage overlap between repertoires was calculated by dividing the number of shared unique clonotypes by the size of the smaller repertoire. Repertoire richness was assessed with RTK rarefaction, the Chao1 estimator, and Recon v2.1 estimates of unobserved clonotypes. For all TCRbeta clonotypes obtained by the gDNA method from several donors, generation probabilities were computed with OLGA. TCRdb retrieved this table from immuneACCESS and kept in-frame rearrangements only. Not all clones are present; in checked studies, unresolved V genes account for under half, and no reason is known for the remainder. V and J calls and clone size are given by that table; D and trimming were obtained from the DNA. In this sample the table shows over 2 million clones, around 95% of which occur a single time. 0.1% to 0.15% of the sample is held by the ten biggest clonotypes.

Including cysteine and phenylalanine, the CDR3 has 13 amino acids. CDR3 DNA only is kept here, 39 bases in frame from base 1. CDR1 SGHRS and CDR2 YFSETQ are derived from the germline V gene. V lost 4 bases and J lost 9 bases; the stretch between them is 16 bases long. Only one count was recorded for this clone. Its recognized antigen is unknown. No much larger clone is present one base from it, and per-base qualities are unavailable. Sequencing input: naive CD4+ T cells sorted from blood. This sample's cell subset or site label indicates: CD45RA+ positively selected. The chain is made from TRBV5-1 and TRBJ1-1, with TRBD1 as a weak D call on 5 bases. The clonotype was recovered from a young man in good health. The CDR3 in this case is CASSPSTENKAFF. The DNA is TGCGCCAGCAGCCCCTCGACAGAAAATAAAGCTTTCTTT.